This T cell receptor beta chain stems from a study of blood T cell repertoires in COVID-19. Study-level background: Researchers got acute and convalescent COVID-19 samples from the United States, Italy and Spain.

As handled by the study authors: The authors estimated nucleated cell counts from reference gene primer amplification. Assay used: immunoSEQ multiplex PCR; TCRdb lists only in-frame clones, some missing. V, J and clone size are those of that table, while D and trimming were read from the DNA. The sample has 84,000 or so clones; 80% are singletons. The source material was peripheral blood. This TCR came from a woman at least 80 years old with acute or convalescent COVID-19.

DNA of the CDR3: TGTGCCAGCTCACCGACAGAATACAATGAGCAGTTCTTC. Translation: CASSPTEYNEQFF. The V call is TRBV18, the J call TRBJ2-1; a possible D gene is TRBD1 (5 bases). CDR3 length: 13 residues. Trimming stripped 3 bases from V and 4 bases from J, with 7 bases between. Germline loops: CDR1 KGHSH, CDR2 LQKENI. The full variable domain, with the rest looked up from reference TRBV18 and TRBJ2-1, is NAGVMQNPRHLVRRRGQEARLRCSPMKGHSHVYWYRQLPEEGLKFMVYLQKENIIDESGMPKERFSAEFPKEGPSILRIQQVVRGDSAAYFCASSPTEYNEQFFGPGTRLTVL.